Shown below are 13 T cell receptor beta chains from a single sample sequenced in a study of blood T cells in healthy people across ages. The authors ran a second PCR of 7 to 11 cycles using a sample-barcoded 5' primer and a J-beta primer mix. TCRdb re-derived calls from the 5' RACE reads in MiXCR, one entry per CDR3 protein. The data contain around 1,900,000 distinct CDR3 sequences, more than 35% of them singletons. Sequencing was performed on blood. The receptors derive from a human donor in good health.

This clonotype was detected only a few times. This chain uses TRBV6-2 or TRBV6-3 with TRBJ1-2, with D hard to call. V lost 7 bases and J 0 bases, leaving 9 bases between the germline ends. CDR1 is MNHEY, CDR2 SVGEGT, per germline. The CDR3 has 13 amino acids. CDR3 DNA sequence: TGTGCCAGCAAGGTTGGACCTAACTATGGCTACACCTTC. This codes for CASKVGPNYGYTF.

The rearrangement links TRBV20-1 to TRBJ1-1; D remains unclear. The CDR3 is made up of 13 amino acids. Germline loops: CDR1 DFQATT, CDR2 SNEGSKA (reference sequence). V lost 7 bases, J lost 2 bases, and 14 bases lay in between. The CDR3 nucleotides are TGCAGTGAGTCGGGAAGGGTTAACACTGAAGCTTTCTTT. This codes for CSESGRVNTEAFF.

This clonotype came up many times. V gene TRBV12-3 or TRBV12-4 combines with J gene TRBJ2-3; 7 bases agree with TRBD1. The CDR3 is 11 amino acids. Trimming removed 6 bases from V and 9 bases from J; junction bases left unmatched: 3. DNA for the CDR3: TGTGCCAGCAGCTTCAGGGGGACGCAGTATTTT. As protein: CASSFRGTQYF.

In its sample, this clonotype was seen a few times. The chain uses TRBV12-3 or TRBV12-4 and TRBJ2-1; D not certain. CDR3 size: 15 residues. V was shortened by 1 base and J by 7 bases, with 14 bases between the two germline ends. In DNA form, the CDR3 reads TGTGCCAGCAGTTTAGGGGTCCTCACCCCGAATGAGCAGTTCTTC. This encodes CASSLGVLTPNEQFF.

The chain employs TRBV5-1 and TRBJ2-5, with TRBD2 matching over 11 bases. Germline CDR1 is SGHRS and CDR2 is YFSETQ. J gave up 5 bases and V 0 bases, and 6 bases lay outside the gene matches. This CDR3 spans 16 amino acids. The CDR3 DNA reads TGCGCCAGCAGCTTGGGACTAGCGGGGAGGTTGGAGACCCAGTACTTC. Translated: CASSLGLAGRLETQYF.

V and J are TRBV28 and TRBJ1-6, with a weak D call TRBD1 (6 bases). With 7 bases removed from V and 7 bases from J, the gap between germline ends came to 14 bases. The germline gives CDR1 MDHEN, CDR2 SYDVKM. CDR3 size: 14 residues. CDR3 in amino acids: CASTMRGINSPLHF. As DNA, the CDR3 is TGTGCCAGCACCATGAGGGGGATCAATTCACCCCTCCACTTT.

This sequence joins TRBV7-9 and TRBJ2-7; D gene uncertain. CDR1 SEHNR and CDR2 FQNEAQ come from the germline V gene (reference sequence). The CDR3 totals 14 residues. Trimming pared 1 base from V and 1 base from J, leaving 8 bases between. DNA of the CDR3: TGTGCCAGCAGCTTAGAAAGTCATTCCTACGAGCAGTACTTC. Amino acids: CASSLESHSYEQYF.

This clonotype showed up just once. This chain links TRBV27 with TRBJ1-1; perhaps TRBD1 as D (6 bases). CDR3 length equals 16 residues. CDR1 and CDR2 from the germline V gene are MNHEY and SMNVEV (reference sequence). The V and J ends lost 1 base and 6 bases respectively, with 18 bases between them. The CDR3 nucleotides read TGTGCCAGCAGTTTATACCGCCCAGGGGAATTCTCTGAAGCTTTCTTT. Translated, it gives CASSLYRPGEFSEAFF.

Here the CDR3 DNA reads TGTGCCAGCAGCCTATCAAGGGCCCTAACCTTAACAGATACGCAGTATTTT. Encoded protein: CASSLSRALTLTDTQYF. The chain combines TRBV7-8 with TRBJ2-3; D ambiguous. Trimming stripped 5 bases from V and 3 bases from J, with 21 bases between. The CDR3 is 17 residues long. The germline CDR1 and CDR2 sequences are SGHVS and FQNEAQ. Drawing the rest from reference TRBV7-8 and TRBJ2-3, the complete variable domain is GAGVSQSPRYKVAKRGQDVALRCDPISGHVSLFWYQQALGQGPEFLTYFQNEAQLDKSGLPSDRFFAERPEGSVSTLKIQRTQQEDSAVYLCASSLSRALTLTDTQYFGPGTRLTVL.

This clonotype was recorded once. V usage is TRBV7-2 and J usage is TRBJ2-1; the match to TRBD2 covers 10 bases. The CDR3 has 16 amino acids. CDR1 is SGHTA, CDR2 FQGNSA, per germline. J gave up 10 bases and V 4 bases, and 13 bases lay outside the gene matches. The CDR3 region has the DNA TGTGCCAGCAGCTCCCGGGCTACTAGCGGGGACTACGAGCAGTTCTTC. Translation: CASSSRATSGDYEQFF.

The chain employs TRBV6-5 and TRBJ1-2; 8 positions agree with TRBD1. The CDR3 spans 15 residues. V was clipped by 2 bases and J by 9 bases; unmatched bases: 11. Germline V gene lookup returns CDR1 MNHEY and CDR2 SVGAGI. The CDR3 spells CASSYSRTGLGSYTF. CDR3 DNA: TGTGCCAGCAGTTACAGTCGGACAGGGCTGGGAAGCTACACCTTC.

This clonotype was seen repeatedly, ten times or more. V and J are TRBV20-1 and TRBJ2-7; D unresolved. The CDR3 has 13 residues. Trimming removed 3 bases from V and 3 bases from J, with 12 bases in between. CDR1 and CDR2 (germline): DFQATT, SNEGSKA (reference sequence). For the CDR3, the DNA is TGCAGTGCTAGTGAGTCAGAGCTCTACGAGCAGTACTTC. Its protein is CSASESELYEQYF.

Details on this clonotype: At one boundary the junction diverges from the germline segment, which might be a read error. J is TRBJ2-3 and V is TRBV7-9, with D possibly being TRBD1 (6 bases). CDR1 and CDR2 from the germline V gene are SEHNR and FQNEAQ (reference sequence). The CDR3 extends over 14 amino acids. The CDR3 sequence: CASSLNGQSDAQYF. The CDR3 bases are TGTGCCAGCAGCTTAAATGGACAGTCAGATGCGCAGTATTTT.